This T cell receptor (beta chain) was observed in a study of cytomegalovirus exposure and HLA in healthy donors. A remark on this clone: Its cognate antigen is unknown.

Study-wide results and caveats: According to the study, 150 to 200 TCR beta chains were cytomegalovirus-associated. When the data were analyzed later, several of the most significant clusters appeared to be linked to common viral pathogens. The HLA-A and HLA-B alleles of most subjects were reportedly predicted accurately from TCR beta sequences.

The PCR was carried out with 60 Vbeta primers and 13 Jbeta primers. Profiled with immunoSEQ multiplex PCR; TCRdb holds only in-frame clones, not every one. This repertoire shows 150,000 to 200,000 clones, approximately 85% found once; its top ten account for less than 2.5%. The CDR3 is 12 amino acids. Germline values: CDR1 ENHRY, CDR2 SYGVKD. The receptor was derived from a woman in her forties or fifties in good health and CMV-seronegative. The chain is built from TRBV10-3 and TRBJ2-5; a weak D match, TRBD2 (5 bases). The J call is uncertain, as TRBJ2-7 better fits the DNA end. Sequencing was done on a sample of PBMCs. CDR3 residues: CAIGILGNEQYF. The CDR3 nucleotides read TGTGCCATCGGAATACTAGGAAACGAGCAGTACTTC.